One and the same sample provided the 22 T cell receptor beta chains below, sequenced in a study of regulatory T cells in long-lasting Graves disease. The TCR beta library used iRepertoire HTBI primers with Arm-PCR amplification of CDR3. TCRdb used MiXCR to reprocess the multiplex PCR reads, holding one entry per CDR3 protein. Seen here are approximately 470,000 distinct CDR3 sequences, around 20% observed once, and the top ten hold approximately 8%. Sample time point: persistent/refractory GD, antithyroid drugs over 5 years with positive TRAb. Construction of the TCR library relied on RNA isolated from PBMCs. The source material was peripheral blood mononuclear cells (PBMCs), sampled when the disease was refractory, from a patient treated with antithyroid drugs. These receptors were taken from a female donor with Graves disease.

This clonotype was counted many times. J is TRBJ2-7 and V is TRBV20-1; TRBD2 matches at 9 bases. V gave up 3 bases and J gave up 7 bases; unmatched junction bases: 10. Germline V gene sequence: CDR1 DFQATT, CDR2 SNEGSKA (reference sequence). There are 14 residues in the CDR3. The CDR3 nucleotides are TGCAGTGCTAGGCTAGCGGGAAACCGTCGAGAGCAGTACTTC. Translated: CSARLAGNRREQYF.

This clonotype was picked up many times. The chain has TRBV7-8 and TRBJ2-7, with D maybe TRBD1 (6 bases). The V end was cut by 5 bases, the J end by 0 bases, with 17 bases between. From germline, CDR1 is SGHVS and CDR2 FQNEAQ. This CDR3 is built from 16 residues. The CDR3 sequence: CASSLRRGQNSYEQYF. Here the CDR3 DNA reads TGTGCCAGCAGCCTTAGGAGAGGACAGAACTCCTACGAGCAGTACTTC.

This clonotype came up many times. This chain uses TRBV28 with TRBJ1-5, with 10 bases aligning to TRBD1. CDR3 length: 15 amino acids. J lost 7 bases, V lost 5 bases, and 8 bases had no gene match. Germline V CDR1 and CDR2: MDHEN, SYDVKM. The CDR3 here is CASSPGTGVYQPQHF. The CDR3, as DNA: TGTGCCAGCAGTCCCGGGACAGGGGTCTACCAGCCCCAGCATTTT.

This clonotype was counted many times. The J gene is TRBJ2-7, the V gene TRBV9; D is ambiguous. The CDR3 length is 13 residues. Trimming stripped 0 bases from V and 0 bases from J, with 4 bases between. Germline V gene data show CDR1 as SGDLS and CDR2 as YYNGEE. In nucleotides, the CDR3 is TGTGCCAGCAGCGTAGGTCACTCCTACGAGCAGTACTTC. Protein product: CASSVGHSYEQYF.

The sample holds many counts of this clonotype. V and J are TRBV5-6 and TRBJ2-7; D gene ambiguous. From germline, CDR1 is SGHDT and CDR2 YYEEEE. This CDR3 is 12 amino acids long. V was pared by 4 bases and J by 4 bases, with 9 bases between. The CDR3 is CASSNQGYEQYF. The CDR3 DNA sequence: TGTGCCAGCAGCAACCAAGGGTACGAGCAGTACTTC.

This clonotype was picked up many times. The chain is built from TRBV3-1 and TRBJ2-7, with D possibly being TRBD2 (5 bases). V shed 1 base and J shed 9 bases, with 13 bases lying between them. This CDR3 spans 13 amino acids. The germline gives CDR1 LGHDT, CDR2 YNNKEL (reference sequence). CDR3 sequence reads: CASSQVHGLGQYF. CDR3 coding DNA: TGTGCCAGCAGCCAAGTTCACGGACTTGGGCAGTACTTC.

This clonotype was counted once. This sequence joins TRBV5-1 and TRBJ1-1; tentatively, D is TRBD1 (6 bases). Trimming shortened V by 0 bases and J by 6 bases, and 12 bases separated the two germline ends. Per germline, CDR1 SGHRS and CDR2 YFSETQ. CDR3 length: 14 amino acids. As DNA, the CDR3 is TGCGCCAGCAGCTTGGGGCAGGGGCTCCCTGAAGCTTTCTTT. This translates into CASSLGQGLPEAFF.

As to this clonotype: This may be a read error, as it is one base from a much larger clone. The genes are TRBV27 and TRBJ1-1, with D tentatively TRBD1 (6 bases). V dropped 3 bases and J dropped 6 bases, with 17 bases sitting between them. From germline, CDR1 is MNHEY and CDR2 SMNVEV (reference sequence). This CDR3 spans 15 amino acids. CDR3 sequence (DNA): TGTGCCAGCAGTTTTGGGACAAACCTGGGCTCTGAAGCTTTCTTT. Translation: CASSFGTNLGSEAFF.

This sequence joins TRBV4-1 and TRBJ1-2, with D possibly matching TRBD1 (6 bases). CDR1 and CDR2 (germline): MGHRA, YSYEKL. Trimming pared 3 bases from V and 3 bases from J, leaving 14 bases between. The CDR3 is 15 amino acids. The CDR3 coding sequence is TGCGCCAGCAGCCATCTAATACAGGGTGACTATGGCTACACCTTC. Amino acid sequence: CASSHLIQGDYGYTF.

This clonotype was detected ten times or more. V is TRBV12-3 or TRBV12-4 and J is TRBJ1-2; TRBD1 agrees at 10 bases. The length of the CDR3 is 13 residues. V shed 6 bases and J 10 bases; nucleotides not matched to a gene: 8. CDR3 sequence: CASRSGTGVHYTF. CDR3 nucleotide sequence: TGTGCCAGCAGGTCCGGGACAGGGGTTCACTACACCTTC.

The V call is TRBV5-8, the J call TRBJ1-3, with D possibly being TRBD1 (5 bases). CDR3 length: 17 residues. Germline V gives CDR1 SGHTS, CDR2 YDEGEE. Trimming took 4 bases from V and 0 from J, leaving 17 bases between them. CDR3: CASSPWGRALSGNTIYF. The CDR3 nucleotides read TGTGCCAGCAGCCCCTGGGGCAGGGCTCTCTCTGGAAACACCATATATTTT.

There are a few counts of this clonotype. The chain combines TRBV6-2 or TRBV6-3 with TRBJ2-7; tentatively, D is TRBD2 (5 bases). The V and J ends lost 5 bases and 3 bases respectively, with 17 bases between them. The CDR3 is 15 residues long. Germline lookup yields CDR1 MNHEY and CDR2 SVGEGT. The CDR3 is CASSEVKSGYYEQYF. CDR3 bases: TGTGCCAGCAGTGAAGTAAAGTCGGGGTACTACGAGCAGTACTTC.

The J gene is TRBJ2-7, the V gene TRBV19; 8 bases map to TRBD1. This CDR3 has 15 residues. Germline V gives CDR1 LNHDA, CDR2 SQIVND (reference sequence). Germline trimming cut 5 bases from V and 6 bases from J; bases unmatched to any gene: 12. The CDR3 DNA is TGTGCCAGTAGTTACGTCGGACAGGGATACCGCGAGCAGTACTTC. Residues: CASSYVGQGYREQYF. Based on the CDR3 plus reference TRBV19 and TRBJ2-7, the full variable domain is DGGITQSPKYLFRKEGQNVTLSCEQNLNHDAMYWYRQDPGQGLRLIYYSQIVNDFQKGDIAEGYSVSREKKESFPLTVTSAQKNPTAFYLCASSYVGQGYREQYFGPGTRLTVT.

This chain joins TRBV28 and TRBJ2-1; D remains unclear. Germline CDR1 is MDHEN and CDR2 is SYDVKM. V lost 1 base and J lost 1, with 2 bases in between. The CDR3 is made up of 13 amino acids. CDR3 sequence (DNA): TGTGCCAGCAGTTTATATTCCTACAATGAGCAGTTCTTC. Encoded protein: CASSLYSYNEQFF.

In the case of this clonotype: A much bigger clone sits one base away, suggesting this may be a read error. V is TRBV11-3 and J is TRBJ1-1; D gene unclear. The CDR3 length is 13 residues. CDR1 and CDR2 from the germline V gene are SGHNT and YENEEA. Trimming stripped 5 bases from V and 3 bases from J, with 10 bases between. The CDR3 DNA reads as TGTGCCAGCAGCGCTGGCCAGGACACTGAAGCTTTCTTT. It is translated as CASSAGQDTEAFF.

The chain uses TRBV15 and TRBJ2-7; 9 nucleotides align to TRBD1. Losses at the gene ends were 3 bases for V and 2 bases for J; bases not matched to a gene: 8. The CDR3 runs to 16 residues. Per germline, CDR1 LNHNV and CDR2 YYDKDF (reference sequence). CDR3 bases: TGTGCCACCAGCAGGGCCCGCGGGACAGGGACCTACGAGCAGTACTTC. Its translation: CATSRARGTGTYEQYF.

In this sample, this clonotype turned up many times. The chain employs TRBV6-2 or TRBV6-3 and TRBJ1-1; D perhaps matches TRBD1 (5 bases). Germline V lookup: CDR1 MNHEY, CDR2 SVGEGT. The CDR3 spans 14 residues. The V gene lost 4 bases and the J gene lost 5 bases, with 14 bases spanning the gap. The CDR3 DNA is TGTGCCAGCAGTTTGGAACTGGGGGGGACTGAAGCTTTCTTT. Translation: CASSLELGGTEAFF.

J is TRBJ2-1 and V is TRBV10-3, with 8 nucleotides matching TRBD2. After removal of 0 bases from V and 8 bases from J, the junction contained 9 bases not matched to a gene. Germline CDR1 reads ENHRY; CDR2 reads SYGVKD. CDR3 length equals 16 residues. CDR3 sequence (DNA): TGTGCCATCAGTGAGTCGACCGGGAGGGCCATGTATGAGCAGTTCTTC. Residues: CAISESTGRAMYEQFF.

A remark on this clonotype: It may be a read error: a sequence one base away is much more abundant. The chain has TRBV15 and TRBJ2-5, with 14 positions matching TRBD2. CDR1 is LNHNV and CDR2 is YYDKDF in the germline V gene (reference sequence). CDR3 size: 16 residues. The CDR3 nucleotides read TGTGCCGCCAGCCCGACTAGCGGGAGGGCCTATGAGACCCAGTACTTC. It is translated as CAASPTSGRAYETQYF.

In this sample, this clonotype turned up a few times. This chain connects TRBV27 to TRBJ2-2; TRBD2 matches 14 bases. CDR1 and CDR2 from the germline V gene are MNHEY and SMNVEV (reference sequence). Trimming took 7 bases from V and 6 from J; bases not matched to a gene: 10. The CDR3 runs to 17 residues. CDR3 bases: TGTGCCAGCACCTTCCTTGGACTAGCGGGAGGAGCCGGGGAGCTGTTTTTT. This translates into CASTFLGLAGGAGELFF.

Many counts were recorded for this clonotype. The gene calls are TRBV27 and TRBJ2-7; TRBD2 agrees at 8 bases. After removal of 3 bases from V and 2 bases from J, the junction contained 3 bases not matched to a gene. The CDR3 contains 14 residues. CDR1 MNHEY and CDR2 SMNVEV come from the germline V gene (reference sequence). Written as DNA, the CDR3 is TGTGCCAGCAGTTTCGCGGGAGGACCCTACGAGCAGTACTTC. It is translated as CASSFAGGPYEQYF.

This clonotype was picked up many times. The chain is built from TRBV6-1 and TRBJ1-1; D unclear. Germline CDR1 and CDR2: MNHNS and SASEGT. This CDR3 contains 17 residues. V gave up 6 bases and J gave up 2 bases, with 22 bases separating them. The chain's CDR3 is CASRMDSTGPGNTEAFF. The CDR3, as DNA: TGTGCCAGCAGGATGGATTCAACCGGCCCTGGTAACACTGAAGCTTTCTTT.